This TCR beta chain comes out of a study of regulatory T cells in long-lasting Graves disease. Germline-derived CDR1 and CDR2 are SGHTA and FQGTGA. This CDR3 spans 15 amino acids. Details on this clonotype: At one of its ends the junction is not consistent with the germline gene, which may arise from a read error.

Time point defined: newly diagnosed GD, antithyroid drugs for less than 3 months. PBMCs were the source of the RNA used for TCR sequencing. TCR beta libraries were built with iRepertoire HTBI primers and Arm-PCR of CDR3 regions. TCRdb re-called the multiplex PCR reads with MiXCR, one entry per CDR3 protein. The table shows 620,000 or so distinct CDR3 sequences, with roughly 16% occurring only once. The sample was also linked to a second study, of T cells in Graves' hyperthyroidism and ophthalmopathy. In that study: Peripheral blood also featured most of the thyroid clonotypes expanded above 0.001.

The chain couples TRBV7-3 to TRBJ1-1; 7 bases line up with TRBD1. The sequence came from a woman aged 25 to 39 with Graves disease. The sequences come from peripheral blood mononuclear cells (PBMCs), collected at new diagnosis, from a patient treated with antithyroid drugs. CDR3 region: CVSSSIGGGSTEAFF. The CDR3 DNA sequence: TGTGTCAGCAGCTCCATAGGGGGCGGGAGCACTGAAGCTTTCTTT.